The rows below give T cell receptor beta chains drawn from one sample of a study of early T cells in non-severe SARS-CoV-2 infection. MiXCR, applied by TCRdb to the 5' RACE reads, yields one record per CDR3 protein. Among 45,000 to 75,000 distinct CDR3 sequences listed, around 12% were seen once. The sequenced sample consisted of whole blood. Receptor source: an adult who was a healthcare worker with PCR-confirmed SARS-CoV-2 infection or an uninfected control (not recorded which). The CDR3 runs from the conserved cysteine through the conserved F or W. D genes are given only for firm matches. Not every row has a clone size; where given, it reads once, few, many or a size class.

v_gene: TRBV6-9; j_gene: TRBJ2-1; abundance: NA; d_gene: TRBD2; CDR3aa: CASTPPPAGVRYNEQFF; CDR3nt: TGTGCCAGCACCCCACCCCCTGCGGGAGTCAGATACAATGAGCAGTTCTTC
v_gene: TRBV29-1; j_gene: TRBJ2-3; abundance: few; d_gene: NA; CDR3aa: CSVVPGPTDTQYF; CDR3nt: TGCAGCGTTGTCCCCGGACCGACAGATACGCAGTATTTT
v_gene: TRBV20-1; j_gene: TRBJ1-1; abundance: NA; d_gene: NA; CDR3aa: CSARDLIGTGAFF; CDR3nt: TGCAGTGCTAGAGATCTCATAGGGACGGGAGCTTTCTTT
v_gene: TRBV18; j_gene: TRBJ1-1; abundance: many; d_gene: NA; CDR3aa: CASSPPDRYNTEAFF; CDR3nt: TGTGCCAGCTCACCACCCGACAGATATAACACTGAAGCTTTCTTT
v_gene: TRBV7-9; j_gene: TRBJ2-1; abundance: few; d_gene: TRBD2; CDR3aa: CASSFSREGSNEQFF; CDR3nt: TGTGCCAGCAGCTTTTCCCGGGAGGGTAGTAATGAGCAGTTCTTC
v_gene: TRBV6-5; j_gene: TRBJ2-7; abundance: NA; d_gene: TRBD1; CDR3aa: CASKIGQGIFEQYF; CDR3nt: TGTGCCAGCAAGATCGGACAGGGGATTTTCGAGCAGTACTTC
v_gene: TRBV29-1; j_gene: TRBJ2-3; abundance: NA; d_gene: NA; CDR3aa: CSVARGEVADTQYF; CDR3nt: TGCAGCGTAGCTAGAGGGGAGGTCGCAGATACGCAGTATTTT
v_gene: TRBV7-2; j_gene: TRBJ2-2; abundance: few; d_gene: NA; CDR3aa: CASSLQQKNTGELFF; CDR3nt: TGTGCCAGCAGCTTACAACAGAAGAACACCGGGGAGCTGTTTTTT
v_gene: TRBV28; j_gene: TRBJ2-1; abundance: few; d_gene: NA; CDR3aa: CASFQTRNEQFF; CDR3nt: TGTGCCAGTTTTCAGACCCGCAATGAGCAGTTCTTC
v_gene: TRBV28; j_gene: TRBJ1-2; abundance: NA; d_gene: NA; CDR3aa: CASSFGGRNGYTF; CDR3nt: TGTGCCAGCAGTTTCGGCGGGCGTAATGGCTACACCTTC
v_gene: TRBV29-1; j_gene: TRBJ2-7; abundance: NA; d_gene: NA; CDR3aa: CSAGHNEQYF; CDR3nt: TGCAGCGCAGGACACAACGAGCAGTACTTC
v_gene: TRBV2; j_gene: TRBJ2-3; abundance: NA; d_gene: NA; CDR3aa: CASSGLGLDTQYF; CDR3nt: TGTGCCAGCAGTGGGCTAGGGTTGGATACGCAGTATTTT
v_gene: TRBV20-1; j_gene: TRBJ1-6; abundance: many; d_gene: NA; CDR3aa: CSARTRADNSPLHF; CDR3nt: TGCAGTGCTAGGACCAGGGCCGATAATTCACCCCTCCACTTT
v_gene: TRBV6-2/TRBV6-3; j_gene: TRBJ2-3; abundance: NA; d_gene: NA; CDR3aa: CASRGQSTDTQYF; CDR3nt: TGTGCCAGCAGAGGACAGAGCACAGATACGCAGTATTTT
v_gene: TRBV6-5; j_gene: TRBJ2-2; abundance: few; d_gene: TRBD2; CDR3aa: CASSRLAGVNGELFF; CDR3nt: TGTGCCAGCAGCCGACTAGCGGGAGTGAACGGGGAGCTGTTTTTT
v_gene: TRBV28; j_gene: TRBJ1-6; abundance: NA; d_gene: TRBD1; CDR3aa: CASSLGTANSPLHF; CDR3nt: TGTGCCAGCAGTTTGGGGACAGCTAATTCACCCCTCCACTTT
v_gene: TRBV6-6; j_gene: TRBJ2-7; abundance: few; d_gene: NA; CDR3aa: CASTPGHTYEQYF; CDR3nt: TGTGCCAGCACCCCGGGACATACCTACGAGCAGTACTTC
v_gene: TRBV12-3/TRBV12-4; j_gene: TRBJ2-3; abundance: NA; d_gene: NA; CDR3aa: CASSLSSEGDTQYF; CDR3nt: TGTGCCAGCAGTCTATCTAGCGAGGGAGATACGCAGTATTTT
v_gene: TRBV7-9; j_gene: TRBJ2-2; abundance: few; d_gene: NA; CDR3aa: CAINTRSGELFF; CDR3nt: TGTGCCATCAACACTAGATCCGGGGAGCTGTTTTTT
v_gene: TRBV10-3; j_gene: TRBJ1-2; abundance: few; d_gene: TRBD1; CDR3aa: CAIGGDRDYGYTF; CDR3nt: TGTGCCATCGGGGGGGACAGGGACTATGGCTACACCTTC
v_gene: TRBV11-2; j_gene: TRBJ1-4; abundance: few; d_gene: NA; CDR3aa: CASSLWGEKLFF; CDR3nt: TGTGCCAGCAGCTTATGGGGTGAAAAACTGTTTTTT
v_gene: TRBV27; j_gene: TRBJ1-2; abundance: many; d_gene: TRBD1; CDR3aa: CASSLRTGVGYGYTF; CDR3nt: TGTGCCAGCAGTCTCCGGACAGGGGTTGGGTATGGCTACACCTTC
v_gene: TRBV7-6; j_gene: TRBJ2-3; abundance: many; d_gene: NA; CDR3aa: CASSLSARGPYDTQYF; CDR3nt: TGTGCCAGCAGCTTGAGTGCGCGGGGGCCATACGATACGCAGTATTTT
v_gene: TRBV20-1; j_gene: TRBJ2-4; abundance: NA; d_gene: TRBD1; CDR3aa: CSARDWGQGVRNIQYF; CDR3nt: TGCAGTGCTAGAGATTGGGGACAGGGCGTTCGGAACATTCAGTACTTC
v_gene: TRBV19; j_gene: TRBJ2-5; abundance: many; d_gene: NA; CDR3aa: CASSRLNRRRQTQYF; CDR3nt: TGTGCCAGTAGTCGCCTCAACAGGCGCAGGCAGACCCAGTACTTC
v_gene: TRBV15; j_gene: TRBJ1-6; abundance: NA; d_gene: NA; CDR3aa: CATSGRQADSPLHF; CDR3nt: TGTGCCACCAGCGGAAGACAGGCCGATTCACCCCTCCACTTT
v_gene: TRBV14; j_gene: TRBJ1-4; abundance: few; d_gene: NA; CDR3aa: CASSLGRGGNEKLFF; CDR3nt: TGTGCCAGCAGTCTAGGTCGGGGAGGAAATGAAAAACTGTTTTTT
v_gene: TRBV3-1; j_gene: TRBJ2-7; abundance: once; d_gene: NA; CDR3aa: CASSQVNSGEQYF; CDR3nt: TGTGCCAGCAGCCAAGTAAACTCAGGGGAGCAGTACTTC
v_gene: TRBV7-2; j_gene: TRBJ2-1; abundance: many; d_gene: TRBD1; CDR3aa: CASSRQGAMFLNEQFF; CDR3nt: TGTGCCAGCAGCAGACAGGGGGCAATGTTTTTGAATGAGCAGTTCTTC
v_gene: TRBV12-3/TRBV12-4; j_gene: TRBJ2-1; abundance: NA; d_gene: NA; CDR3aa: CASSLSAGEQFF; CDR3nt: TGTGCCAGCAGTTTGTCTGCGGGGGAGCAGTTCTTC
v_gene: TRBV2; j_gene: TRBJ1-6; abundance: few; d_gene: NA; CDR3aa: CASSGVGSPLHF; CDR3nt: TGTGCCAGCAGTGGCGTGGGTTCACCCCTCCACTTT
v_gene: TRBV3-1; j_gene: TRBJ2-5; abundance: NA; d_gene: NA; CDR3aa: CASRKTRQQETQYF; CDR3nt: TGTGCCAGCAGGAAGACAAGACAACAAGAGACCCAGTACTTC
v_gene: TRBV12-5; j_gene: TRBJ2-1; abundance: NA; d_gene: NA; CDR3aa: CASATAGREVWAYNEQFF; CDR3nt: TGTGCTAGTGCCACAGCAGGCAGGGAAGTTTGGGCCTACAATGAGCAGTTCTTC
v_gene: TRBV20-1; j_gene: TRBJ1-5; abundance: NA; d_gene: NA; CDR3aa: CSASSGRGISNQPQHF; CDR3nt: TGCAGTGCTAGCTCAGGGCGGGGGATTAGCAATCAGCCCCAGCATTTT
v_gene: TRBV7-8; j_gene: TRBJ1-1; abundance: NA; d_gene: TRBD1; CDR3aa: CASSPGQGTNTEAFF; CDR3nt: TGTGCCAGCAGCCCCGGACAGGGCACGAACACTGAAGCTTTCTTT
v_gene: TRBV5-1; j_gene: TRBJ2-1; abundance: few; d_gene: NA; CDR3aa: CASSLLAGPHNEQFF; CDR3nt: TGCGCCAGCAGCTTATTAGCAGGGCCCCACAATGAGCAGTTCTTC
v_gene: TRBV10-1; j_gene: TRBJ2-1; abundance: medium-sized; d_gene: NA; CDR3aa: CASSQRSGTEQFF; CDR3nt: TGCGCCAGCAGCCAAAGATCGGGGACTGAGCAGTTCTTC
v_gene: TRBV27; j_gene: TRBJ2-7; abundance: NA; d_gene: TRBD1; CDR3aa: CASSPRQGFGQYF; CDR3nt: TGTGCCAGCAGTCCCCGACAGGGTTTCGGGCAGTACTTC
v_gene: TRBV20-1; j_gene: TRBJ2-5; abundance: NA; d_gene: TRBD2; CDR3aa: CSASGRYQETQYF; CDR3nt: TGCAGTGCTAGCGGGAGGTACCAAGAGACCCAGTACTTC
v_gene: TRBV3-1; j_gene: TRBJ2-3; abundance: NA; d_gene: NA; CDR3aa: CASSQARGGDTQYF; CDR3nt: TGTGCCAGCAGCCAAGCCAGAGGCGGAGATACGCAGTATTTT
v_gene: TRBV20-1; j_gene: TRBJ2-7; abundance: few; d_gene: TRBD1; CDR3aa: CSAGQGNEQYF; CDR3nt: TGCAGTGCTGGACAGGGGAACGAGCAGTACTTC
v_gene: TRBV14; j_gene: TRBJ2-1; abundance: many; d_gene: TRBD1; CDR3aa: CASSQGFGTVNNEQFF; CDR3nt: TGTGCCAGCAGCCAAGGATTCGGGACAGTTAACAATGAGCAGTTCTTC
v_gene: TRBV5-1; j_gene: TRBJ2-1; abundance: few; d_gene: NA; CDR3aa: CASSLSPGNEQFF; CDR3nt: TGCGCCAGCAGCTTATCTCCAGGGAATGAGCAGTTCTTC
v_gene: TRBV20-1; j_gene: TRBJ2-1; abundance: NA; d_gene: NA; CDR3aa: CSARDARVDGGPYNEQFF; CDR3nt: TGCAGTGCTAGAGATGCGAGAGTGGACGGGGGGCCCTACAATGAGCAGTTCTTC
v_gene: TRBV7-2; j_gene: TRBJ1-1; abundance: large; d_gene: NA; CDR3aa: CASSLASHAPEAFF; CDR3nt: TGTGCCAGCAGCTTAGCAAGTCACGCCCCAGAAGCTTTCTTT
v_gene: TRBV7-2; j_gene: TRBJ2-3; abundance: NA; d_gene: TRBD2; CDR3aa: CASSLVSGGGATDTQYF; CDR3nt: TGTGCCAGCAGCTTAGTTTCGGGCGGGGGGGCGACAGATACGCAGTATTTT
v_gene: TRBV6-5; j_gene: TRBJ1-4; abundance: NA; d_gene: NA; CDR3aa: CASSPYPGAHEKLFF; CDR3nt: TGTGCCAGCAGTCCATATCCGGGGGCCCATGAAAAACTGTTTTTT
v_gene: TRBV20-1; j_gene: TRBJ2-5; abundance: NA; d_gene: TRBD2; CDR3aa: CSARDMGLAGKSQETQYF; CDR3nt: TGCAGTGCTAGAGATATGGGACTAGCGGGAAAATCTCAAGAGACCCAGTACTTC
v_gene: TRBV7-6; j_gene: TRBJ1-2; abundance: few; d_gene: NA; CDR3aa: CASSLGEDTNYGYTF; CDR3nt: TGTGCCAGCAGCTTAGGTGAGGACACCAACTATGGCTACACCTTC
v_gene: TRBV6-2/TRBV6-3; j_gene: TRBJ2-1; abundance: many; d_gene: TRBD2; CDR3aa: CASSHGLAGGPFSNEQFF; CDR3nt: TGTGCCAGCAGTCACGGACTAGCGGGAGGGCCTTTCTCCAATGAGCAGTTCTTC
v_gene: TRBV19; j_gene: TRBJ1-1; abundance: NA; d_gene: TRBD1; CDR3aa: CASSIGTGGTEAFF; CDR3nt: TGTGCCAGTAGTATAGGGACAGGGGGGACTGAAGCTTTCTTT
v_gene: TRBV5-6; j_gene: TRBJ2-5; abundance: few; d_gene: TRBD2; CDR3aa: CASRQTGGETQYF; CDR3nt: TGTGCCAGCAGACAAACGGGGGGAGAGACCCAGTACTTC
v_gene: TRBV5-8; j_gene: TRBJ2-1; abundance: few; d_gene: TRBD1; CDR3aa: CASSIERGGYHKNEQFF; CDR3nt: TGTGCCAGCAGCATAGAGAGAGGGGGCTATCATAAAAATGAGCAGTTCTTC
v_gene: TRBV5-5; j_gene: TRBJ2-4; abundance: few; d_gene: TRBD1; CDR3aa: CASSLEWTGNIQYF; CDR3nt: TGTGCCAGCAGCTTGGAATGGACAGGGAACATTCAGTACTTC
v_gene: TRBV20-1; j_gene: TRBJ1-2; abundance: few; d_gene: NA; CDR3aa: CSARGRGEYGYTF; CDR3nt: TGCAGTGCTAGAGGCAGGGGAGAGTATGGCTACACCTTC
v_gene: TRBV28; j_gene: TRBJ1-5; abundance: NA; d_gene: TRBD1; CDR3aa: CASGQGGSNQPQHF; CDR3nt: TGTGCTTCGGGACAGGGGGGTAGCAATCAGCCCCAGCATTTT
v_gene: TRBV7-9; j_gene: TRBJ1-4; abundance: NA; d_gene: TRBD1; CDR3aa: CASSLGPGQGAAQRFSEKLFF; CDR3nt: TGTGCCAGCAGCTTAGGGCCGGGACAGGGGGCCGCACAACGATTTAGTGAAAAACTGTTTTTT
v_gene: TRBV28; j_gene: TRBJ2-1; abundance: NA; d_gene: TRBD2; CDR3aa: CASSSSGGDYNEQFF; CDR3nt: TGTGCCAGCAGTAGTAGCGGGGGGGACTACAATGAGCAGTTCTTC
v_gene: TRBV7-9; j_gene: TRBJ2-5; abundance: NA; d_gene: NA; CDR3aa: CASSWAQETQYF; CDR3nt: TGTGCCAGCAGCTGGGCGCAAGAGACCCAGTACTTC